Listed below are T cell receptor beta chains from one sample, sequenced in a study of blood T cell repertoires in COVID-19. Only in-frame clones appear in the TCRdb table, and some are missing; sequencing was by immunoSEQ multiplex PCR. The sample has 250,000 to 350,000 clones; 70% to 85% are singletons. The source material was peripheral blood. Receptor source: a human donor with COVID-19, enrolled during active disease. The donor label of this sample is uncertain. CDR3s include the opening cysteine and the closing phenylalanine or tryptophan. A D gene is named only where the DNA matches it firmly. The listing skips clone size in some rows; elsewhere it reads once, few, many or a size class.

>TRBD2|TRBV4-1|TRBJ2-3|NA
TGCGCCAGCAGCCGCCTTAGCGGGAGAGTAACCCGTCCAGATACGCAGTATTTT
CASSRLSGRVTRPDTQYF
>NA|TRBV6-4|TRBJ2-3|once
TGTGCCAGCAGTGACTCCCCGAGCCCAGATACGCAGTATTTT
CASSDSPSPDTQYF
>TRBD1|TRBV11-2|TRBJ1-4|few
TGTGCCAGCAGCTGGGACAGAGCAACTAATGAAAAACTGTTTTTT
CASSWDRATNEKLFF
>TRBD1|TRBV6-5|TRBJ1-2|NA
TGTGCCAGCAGTCCCGGACAGGCCCCTAACTATGGCTACACCTTC
CASSPGQAPNYGYTF
>NA|TRBV15|TRBJ2-7|NA
TGTGCCACCAGCAGAGCAGGGGATCCCAACGAGCAGTACTTC
CATSRAGDPNEQYF
>TRBD2|TRBV20-1|TRBJ2-7|NA
TGCAGTGCTAGTAGGCTAGCGGGGTACGAGCAGTACTTC
CSASRLAGYEQYF
>NA|TRBV25-1|TRBJ2-3|NA
TGTGCCAGCAGTGAATATGTTTTGACAGCTCGCACAGATACGCAGTATTTT
CASSEYVLTARTDTQYF
>TRBD1|TRBV4-2|TRBJ1-2|NA
TGTGCCAGCAACCCAGGGGGTTTCGACTATGGCTACACCTTC
CASNPGGFDYGYTF
>TRBD1|TRBV27|TRBJ2-7|once
TGTGCCAACCCGGGACAGGGGAGCAACGAGCAGTACTTC
CANPGQGSNEQYF
>NA|TRBV7-6|TRBJ1-5|NA
TGTGCCAGCAGCTTAGCCCCCCCCGGGAAAAGAAACAATCAGCCCCAGCATTTT
CASSLAPPGKRNNQPQHF
>NA|TRBV12-3/TRBV12-4|TRBJ1-3|once
TGTGCCAGCAGTCCCTACTCTGGAAACACCATATATTTT
CASSPYSGNTIYF
>NA|TRBV7-2|TRBJ1-1|NA
TGTGCCAGCAGCTTAGTAGGGAGGGCTGAAGCTTTCTTT
CASSLVGRAEAFF
>TRBD2|TRBV6-5|TRBJ2-5|few
TGTGCCATCATGGGCGGGAGCGGGAGGGGGGAGACCCAGTACTTC
CAIMGGSGRGETQYF
>NA|TRBV4-2|TRBJ2-7|NA
TGTGCCAGCAGCCAAGCCCCTTATAACTACGAGCAGTACTTC
CASSQAPYNYEQYF
>NA|TRBV28|TRBJ2-3|NA
TGTGCCAGCGCCTGGGGCGGCACAGATACGCAGTATTTT
CASAWGGTDTQYF
>NA|TRBV28|TRBJ1-2|NA
TGTGCCAGCGGGACCCGGACTCCGGGGGGTGGCTACACCTTC
CASGTRTPGGGYTF
>NA|TRBV5-1|TRBJ1-1|NA
TGCGCCAGCAGCTTGGACGGGGTTGCCACTGAAGCTTTCTTT
CASSLDGVATEAFF
>TRBD2|TRBV19|TRBJ2-3|NA
TGTGCCAGTATCTCCACTAGCGGCTCCACAGATACGCAGTATTTT
CASISTSGSTDTQYF
>TRBD2|TRBV2|TRBJ2-3|NA
TGTGCCACCCGGTTTAGCGGGACGACCTCCACAGATACGCAGTATTTT
CATRFSGTTSTDTQYF
>NA|TRBV2|TRBJ2-3|NA
TGTGCCAGCAGTGAAAGGCCCACGGGAGGCACAGATACGCAGTATTTT
CASSERPTGGTDTQYF
>TRBD1|TRBV27|TRBJ1-5|NA
TGTGCCAGCAGTCCGGACAGGGGGCATCAGCCCCAGCATTTT
CASSPDRGHQPQHF
>NA|TRBV19|TRBJ1-1|NA
TGTGCCAGTAGTCCCGGAGGCTTAAACACTGAAGCTTTCTTT
CASSPGGLNTEAFF
>NA|TRBV5-1|TRBJ2-6|NA
TGCGCCAGCAGCTTGGAATTAGCGACGGGGGCCAACGTCCTGACTTTC
CASSLELATGANVLTF
>NA|TRBV5-4|TRBJ2-2|NA
TGTGCCAGCAGCTTGGCGGGGGTAACCGGGGAGCTGTTTTTT
CASSLAGVTGELFF
>TRBD2|TRBV5-1|TRBJ2-1|NA
TGCGCCAGCAGCCCGCGACTAGCGGGAGGTAATGAGCAGTTCTTC
CASSPRLAGGNEQFF
>TRBD1|TRBV3-1/TRBV3-2|TRBJ1-1|NA
TGTGCCAGCAGCCAGGGACAGAAAGACACTGAAGCTTTCTTT
CASSQGQKDTEAFF
>NA|TRBV5-1|TRBJ2-1|once
TGCGCCAGCGCGCACACCTTTGGGGGCGGGAGTTCCTACAATGAGCAGTTCTTC
CASAHTFGGGSSYNEQFF
>NA|TRBV11-1|TRBJ1-2|NA
TGTGCCAGCAGGCCAGGGTCGGGTGTTCATGGCTACACCTTC
CASRPGSGVHGYTF
>TRBD2|TRBV11-2|TRBJ2-7|NA
TGTGCCAGCAGCCCTTCCCGCGGGAGGGTCCCCTACGAGCAGTACTTC
CASSPSRGRVPYEQYF